This TCR beta chain is from a study of blood T cell repertoires in COVID-19. Study as a whole: PBMCs, B-cell-depleted T cells, or T cells were the source of the cDNA or gDNA that made up the material.

Living in about two dozen US areas, the participants were between 18 and 89 years of age. Looked up from germline, CDR1 is DFQATT and CDR2 is SNEGSKA (reference sequence). Unmatched junction bases numbered 8, after V lost 3 bases and J lost 0 bases. CDR3 length: 16 amino acids. As processed by the authors: Amplification with reference gene primers provided the estimates of nucleated cell counts. Libraries were prepared by immunoSEQ multiplex PCR; TCRdb keeps only in-frame clonotypes and omits some of them. V and J calls and clone size are those listed in that table; D and trimming were worked out from the DNA. Of under 250,000 clones detected, roughly 86% appear once; the ten largest clones hold 2.6%.

This chain uses TRBV20-1 with TRBJ1-5; 7 positions agree with TRBD1. This clonotype was sampled from a woman aged 25 to 39 with acute COVID-19. The sequencing input was PBMCs or T cells enriched from blood (not recorded which). The chain's CDR3 is CSASYGTAYSNQPQHF. The CDR3 DNA reads as TGCAGTGCTAGTTATGGGACAGCCTATAGCAATCAGCCCCAGCATTTT.